The sequence of this TCR beta chain was determined in a study of shared clonotypes between healthy human individuals. Study context: Serving as donors were a couple of women and a few men, whose ages spanned 18 to 49.

The study ran the assay at deep level. Repertoires were generated with immunoSEQ multiplex PCR, while TCRdb's copy carries only in-frame clones and drops some. Among about 500,000 clones listed, 75% to 80% were seen once. Germline CDR1 and CDR2: MNHEY and SVGAGI. Trimming cost V 6 bases and J 8 bases, with 17 bases left between them. The CDR3 covers 14 residues. The genes are TRBV6-5 and TRBJ2-1; D may be TRBD1 (5 bases). This TCR was sampled from a woman aged 40 to 50 in good health. Some clones in this sample may be carry-over from other donors' samples. The material sequenced was PBMCs. This CDR3 reads CASRTQERGDEQFF. CDR3 DNA: TGTGCCAGCAGGACACAGGAGCGAGGCGATGAGCAGTTCTTC.